A selection of T cell receptor beta chains follows, all from one sample in a study of blood T cell repertoires in COVID-19. Assay used: immunoSEQ multiplex PCR; TCRdb lists only in-frame clones, some missing. This table has about 49,000 clones, approximately 70% appearing once. Sequencing used peripheral blood. Receptors originate from an older woman with acute or convalescent COVID-19. The CDR3 runs from the conserved cysteine through the conserved F or W. The order of the fields is J gene, V gene, CDR3 protein.

TRBJ2-1	TRBV7-2	CASSFAGTAYNEQFF
TRBJ2-1	TRBV7-2	CASSLPGLNEQFF
TRBJ1-3	TRBV6-5	CASSYGGASGNTIYF
TRBJ1-5	TRBV21-1	CASIRKAGGGNQPQHF
TRBJ1-2	TRBV2	CASRDRGRGYGYTF
TRBJ2-1	TRBV21-1	CASSRGLAGMGNEQFF
TRBJ1-2	TRBV5-4	CASSLLGTGDWNYGYTF
TRBJ2-2	TRBV7-8	CASSPGGDTGELFF
TRBJ1-1	TRBV6-5	CASSYSQGREAFF
TRBJ1-1	TRBV6-5	CASSPSGILNTEAFF
TRBJ2-2	TRBV18	CASSAGQGNTGELFF
TRBJ1-2	TRBV6-6	CASSRRGDAGQNYGYTF
TRBJ1-1	TRBV18	CASSIGRDTEAFF
TRBJ2-5	TRBV24-1	CATSEPTGGRGETQYF
TRBJ1-1	TRBV28	CASSLLPRSTEAFF
TRBJ2-2	TRBV10-3	CAISPTSGAGTGELFF
TRBJ1-1	TRBV18	CASSPGSGTEAFF
TRBJ1-6	TRBV2	CASRESPSFSGTGNSPLHF
TRBJ2-1	TRBV28	CASSITLAGADEQFF
TRBJ2-1	TRBV6-5	CASTEGQGMDEQFF
TRBJ1-6	TRBV6-2/TRBV6-3	CASSSGQGPSPLHF
TRBJ2-7	TRBV18	CASSPRTGDGEQYF
TRBJ1-1	TRBV19	CASIRGPRGTEAFF
TRBJ1-2	TRBV5-1	CASSWEGHPYGYTF
TRBJ1-6	TRBV10-2	CASSFEKGTESSPLHF
TRBJ2-5	TRBV6-2/TRBV6-3	CASSYSTSGRTQYF
TRBJ2-2	TRBV7-3	CASSAIAGGNTGELFF
TRBJ2-1	TRBV6-6	CASRIGGLADNEQFF
TRBJ1-5	TRBV10-3	CATHNGQGGNQPQHF
TRBJ1-1	TRBV3-1/TRBV3-2	CASRTRHNLNTEAFF
TRBJ2-7	TRBV2	CASIGTPSSYEQYF
TRBJ2-3	TRBV6-5	CASSPTNTDTQYF
TRBJ2-5	TRBV11-2	CASSADRGIETQYF
TRBJ2-7	TRBV19	CASSNSFGGAYEQYF
TRBJ2-1	TRBV4-3	CASSQDRGMQFF
TRBJ1-1	TRBV20-1	CSAARQIEAFF
TRBJ2-7	TRBV7-9	CASIPRDKDEQYF
TRBJ1-1	TRBV5-1	CASSSTGASNTEAFF
TRBJ1-1	TRBV7-6	CASSPRTDNTEAFF
TRBJ2-3	TRBV4-2	CASSQVSGGGDTQYF
TRBJ2-6	TRBV2	CASSEDLSGANVLTF
TRBJ1-2	TRBV4-2	CASSQETGSYYGYTF
TRBJ1-2	TRBV7-2	CASSATDWGYTF
TRBJ1-1	TRBV19	CASIRQGYFMNTEAFF
TRBJ2-1	TRBV15	CATSRDIGDEQFF
TRBJ1-1	TRBV10-1	CASSESKASGGTEAFF
TRBJ1-1	TRBV18	CASSPRQGALNTEAFF
TRBJ2-1	TRBV24-1	CATSDPSGGEMSYNEQFF
TRBJ2-1	TRBV4-2	CASSQVRERGGYEQFF
TRBJ2-1	TRBV2	CASRPGLAGGRNEQFF
TRBJ2-1	TRBV18	CASSPGVDGEQFF
TRBJ1-1	TRBV6-2/TRBV6-3	CASSSSRGRTEAFF
TRBJ2-7	TRBV3-1/TRBV3-2	CASSRNRGYEQYF
TRBJ2-7	TRBV6-2/TRBV6-3	CASSYTRLASEQYF
TRBJ2-5	TRBV5-4	CASSWGGESETQYF
TRBJ2-2	TRBV7-2	CASSLSQAVAGELFF
TRBJ2-5	TRBV3-1/TRBV3-2	CASSQDRWVAGETQYF
TRBJ2-1	TRBV9	CASSPSGTSNNEQFF
TRBJ2-7	TRBV7-6	CASSLGGTYEQYF